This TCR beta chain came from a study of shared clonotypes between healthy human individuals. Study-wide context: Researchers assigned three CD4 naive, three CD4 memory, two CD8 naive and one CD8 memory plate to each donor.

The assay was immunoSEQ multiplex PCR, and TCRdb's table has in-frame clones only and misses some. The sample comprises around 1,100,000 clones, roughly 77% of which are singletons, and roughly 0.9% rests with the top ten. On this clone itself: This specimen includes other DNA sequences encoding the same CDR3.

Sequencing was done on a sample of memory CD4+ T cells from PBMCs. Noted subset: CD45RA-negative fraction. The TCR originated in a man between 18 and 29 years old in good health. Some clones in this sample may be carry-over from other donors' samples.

For the CDR3, the DNA is TGTGCCAGCAGCTTAGAGGGCAGGGTGGGCCAGCCCCAGCATTTT. Protein product: CASSLEGRVGQPQHF. V usage is TRBV11-2 and J usage is TRBJ1-5, with D perhaps matching TRBD1 (5 bases). The CDR3 length is 15 residues. V was shortened by 0 bases and J by 7 bases, with 13 bases between the two germline ends. Germline loops: CDR1 SGHAT, CDR2 FQNNGV.